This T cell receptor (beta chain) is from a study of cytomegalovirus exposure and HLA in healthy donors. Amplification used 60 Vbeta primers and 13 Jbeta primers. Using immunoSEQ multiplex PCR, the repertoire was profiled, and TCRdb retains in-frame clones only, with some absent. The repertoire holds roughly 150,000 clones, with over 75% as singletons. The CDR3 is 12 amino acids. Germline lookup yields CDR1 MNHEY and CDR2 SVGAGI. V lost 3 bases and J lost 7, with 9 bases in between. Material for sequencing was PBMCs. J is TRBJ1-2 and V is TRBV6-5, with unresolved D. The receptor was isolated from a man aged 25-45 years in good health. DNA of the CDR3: TGTGCCAGCAGTTATTCCTACGGTGGCTACACCTTC. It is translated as CASSYSYGGYTF.